A selection of T cell receptor beta chains follows, all from one sample in a study of early T cells in non-severe SARS-CoV-2 infection. Using its own MiXCR run on the 5' RACE reads, TCRdb lists one record per CDR3 protein. The profile shows roughly 120,000 distinct CDR3 sequences, more than 12% of them singletons. Input material: whole blood. These receptors all stem from an adult who was a healthcare worker with PCR-confirmed SARS-CoV-2 infection or an uninfected control (not recorded which). CDR3s include the opening cysteine and the closing phenylalanine or tryptophan. The D gene is left open where the match is weak. The listing skips clone size in some rows; elsewhere it reads once, few, many or a size class.

v_gene: TRBV2
abundance: .
j_gene: TRBJ2-2
d_gene: TRBD1
CDR3aa: CASSQFGTGPNTGELFF
CDR3nt: TGTGCCAGCAGTCAGTTTGGGACAGGGCCCAACACCGGGGAGCTGTTTTTT

v_gene: TRBV27
abundance: few
j_gene: TRBJ1-1
d_gene: TRBD1
CDR3aa: CASRGQGVSEAFF
CDR3nt: TGTGCCAGCAGGGGACAGGGTGTATCTGAAGCTTTCTTT

v_gene: TRBV11-2
abundance: few
j_gene: TRBJ1-1
d_gene: .
CDR3aa: CASSLGLVIKNTEAFF
CDR3nt: TGTGCCAGCAGCTTAGGTCTGGTCATTAAGAACACTGAAGCTTTCTTT

v_gene: TRBV4-1
abundance: many
j_gene: TRBJ1-1
d_gene: .
CDR3aa: CASSQAPASLAEAFF
CDR3nt: TGCGCCAGCAGCCAAGCACCCGCATCGCTGGCTGAAGCTTTCTTT

v_gene: TRBV3-1
abundance: few
j_gene: TRBJ2-1
d_gene: TRBD2
CDR3aa: CASSPLAGGFYNEQFF
CDR3nt: TGTGCCAGCAGCCCTCTAGCGGGGGGTTTTTACAATGAGCAGTTCTTC

v_gene: TRBV4-2
abundance: few
j_gene: TRBJ2-1
d_gene: TRBD2
CDR3aa: CASSQELAGAGAEQFF
CDR3nt: TGTGCCAGCAGCCAAGAACTAGCGGGGGCTGGGGCTGAGCAGTTCTTC

v_gene: TRBV20-1
abundance: .
j_gene: TRBJ2-1
d_gene: .
CDR3aa: CSVEESGGSVPYNEQFF
CDR3nt: TGCAGTGTCGAGGAATCGGGGGGCTCCGTCCCATACAATGAGCAGTTCTTC

v_gene: TRBV29-1
abundance: .
j_gene: TRBJ2-1
d_gene: .
CDR3aa: CSGILAYNEQFF
CDR3nt: TGCAGCGGTATACTAGCATACAATGAGCAGTTCTTC

v_gene: TRBV5-1
abundance: few
j_gene: TRBJ2-5
d_gene: .
CDR3aa: CASSLGNAQETQYF
CDR3nt: TGCGCCAGCAGCTTGGGGAACGCTCAAGAGACCCAGTACTTC

v_gene: TRBV20-1
abundance: many
j_gene: TRBJ2-5
d_gene: TRBD2
CDR3aa: CSARTTSGQETQYF
CDR3nt: TGCAGTGCTCGTACTACTAGCGGCCAAGAGACCCAGTACTTC

v_gene: TRBV18
abundance: few
j_gene: TRBJ2-7
d_gene: .
CDR3aa: CASSPRGLLGEQYF
CDR3nt: TGTGCCAGCTCACCGAGAGGACTTTTGGGAGAGCAGTACTTC

v_gene: TRBV18
abundance: few
j_gene: TRBJ1-6
d_gene: TRBD1
CDR3aa: CASSAGTGYNSPLHF
CDR3nt: TGTGCCAGCTCAGCCGGGACAGGGTATAATTCACCCCTCCACTTT

v_gene: TRBV27
abundance: few
j_gene: TRBJ2-7
d_gene: TRBD2
CDR3aa: CASSLYGRVWDEQYF
CDR3nt: TGTGCCAGCAGTTTGTACGGGAGGGTCTGGGACGAGCAGTACTTC

v_gene: TRBV4-1
abundance: few
j_gene: TRBJ2-3
d_gene: .
CDR3aa: CASSQNPSDTQYF
CDR3nt: TGCGCCAGCAGCCAAAACCCCTCTGATACGCAGTATTTT

v_gene: TRBV3-1
abundance: few
j_gene: TRBJ2-4
d_gene: .
CDR3aa: CASSHGGSQNIQYF
CDR3nt: TGTGCCAGCAGCCACGGAGGGTCCCAAAACATTCAGTACTTC

v_gene: TRBV18
abundance: many
j_gene: TRBJ1-2
d_gene: .
CDR3aa: CASSPGGNNYGYTF
CDR3nt: TGTGCCAGCTCACCCGGGGGGAATAACTATGGCTACACCTTC

v_gene: TRBV10-2
abundance: many
j_gene: TRBJ2-5
d_gene: .
CDR3aa: CASSELREETQYF
CDR3nt: TGCGCCAGCAGTGAGCTCAGGGAGGAGACCCAGTACTTC

v_gene: TRBV12-3/TRBV12-4
abundance: .
j_gene: TRBJ1-5
d_gene: .
CDR3aa: CASSFLDSNQPQHF
CDR3nt: TGTGCCAGCAGTTTTCTGGATAGCAATCAGCCCCAGCATTTT

v_gene: TRBV5-1
abundance: many
j_gene: TRBJ2-3
d_gene: .
CDR3aa: CASSVTDTQYF
CDR3nt: TGCGCCAGCAGCGTTACAGATACGCAGTATTTT

v_gene: TRBV6-5
abundance: .
j_gene: TRBJ1-5
d_gene: .
CDR3aa: CASSYDSNQPQHF
CDR3nt: TGTGCCAGCAGTTACGATAGCAATCAGCCCCAGCATTTT

v_gene: TRBV20-1
abundance: .
j_gene: TRBJ1-5
d_gene: .
CDR3aa: CSAVTGISNQPQHF
CDR3nt: TGCAGTGCTGTGACAGGCATTAGCAATCAGCCCCAGCATTTT

v_gene: TRBV14
abundance: many
j_gene: TRBJ2-3
d_gene: .
CDR3aa: CASSPTVADTQYF
CDR3nt: TGTGCCAGCAGCCCGACAGTTGCAGATACGCAGTATTTT

v_gene: TRBV27
abundance: .
j_gene: TRBJ2-5
d_gene: .
CDR3aa: CASAARGQTQYF
CDR3nt: TGTGCCAGCGCCGCCAGGGGACAGACCCAGTACTTC

v_gene: TRBV6-6
abundance: .
j_gene: TRBJ1-5
d_gene: .
CDR3aa: CASSPLGGQPQHF
CDR3nt: TGTGCCAGCAGTCCCCTCGGAGGTCAGCCCCAGCATTTT

v_gene: TRBV18
abundance: many
j_gene: TRBJ2-7
d_gene: .
CDR3aa: CASSPGYRDHYF
CDR3nt: TGTGCCAGCTCACCCGGATACAGGGACCACTACTTC

v_gene: TRBV3-1
abundance: few
j_gene: TRBJ1-2
d_gene: .
CDR3aa: CASSRGSRYGYTF
CDR3nt: TGTGCCAGCAGCAGGGGCTCTCGCTATGGCTACACCTTC

v_gene: TRBV10-3
abundance: .
j_gene: TRBJ1-2
d_gene: .
CDR3aa: CATRQDLNYGYTF
CDR3nt: TGTGCCACCCGACAGGATCTCAACTATGGCTACACCTTC

v_gene: TRBV12-3/TRBV12-4
abundance: many
j_gene: TRBJ1-5
d_gene: .
CDR3aa: CASSWGHSNQPQHF
CDR3nt: TGTGCCAGCAGTTGGGGCCATAGCAATCAGCCCCAGCATTTT

v_gene: TRBV11-1
abundance: .
j_gene: TRBJ2-6
d_gene: .
CDR3aa: CASSTRTGANVLTF
CDR3nt: TGTGCCAGCAGCACCCGCACGGGGGCCAACGTCCTGACTTTC

v_gene: TRBV5-8
abundance: few
j_gene: TRBJ2-1
d_gene: .
CDR3aa: CASSYRLTSSYNEQFF
CDR3nt: TGTGCCAGCAGCTATCGACTAACTAGCTCCTACAATGAGCAGTTCTTC

v_gene: TRBV29-1
abundance: .
j_gene: TRBJ1-1
d_gene: .
CDR3aa: CSVDPPEGAFF
CDR3nt: TGCAGCGTTGATCCTCCTGAGGGGGCTTTCTTT

v_gene: TRBV12-3/TRBV12-4
abundance: few
j_gene: TRBJ2-1
d_gene: TRBD1
CDR3aa: CASRGQDYNEQFF
CDR3nt: TGTGCCAGCAGGGGACAGGACTACAATGAGCAGTTCTTC

v_gene: TRBV5-4
abundance: few
j_gene: TRBJ1-2
d_gene: TRBD1
CDR3aa: CASSLDGTGSYGYTF
CDR3nt: TGTGCCAGCAGCTTGGACGGGACAGGGTCCTATGGCTACACCTTC

v_gene: TRBV4-1
abundance: .
j_gene: TRBJ1-1
d_gene: .
CDR3aa: CASSPPGGGRMGNTEAFF
CDR3nt: TGCGCCAGCAGCCCCCCTGGCGGGGGGCGAATGGGGAACACTGAAGCTTTCTTT

v_gene: TRBV10-3
abundance: few
j_gene: TRBJ1-1
d_gene: .
CDR3aa: CAISEGTLAFF
CDR3nt: TGTGCCATCAGTGAAGGCACCTTAGCTTTCTTT

v_gene: TRBV20-1
abundance: few
j_gene: TRBJ2-7
d_gene: TRBD2
CDR3aa: CSARDYRGGYEQYF
CDR3nt: TGCAGTGCTAGAGATTATCGGGGGGGCTACGAGCAGTACTTC

v_gene: TRBV2
abundance: many
j_gene: TRBJ2-6
d_gene: .
CDR3aa: CASKRQITSGANVLTF
CDR3nt: TGTGCCAGCAAACGACAGATTACTTCTGGGGCCAACGTCCTGACTTTC

v_gene: TRBV20-1
abundance: few
j_gene: TRBJ1-2
d_gene: .
CDR3aa: CSARSSWGNYGYTF
CDR3nt: TGCAGTGCTCGATCCTCTTGGGGTAACTATGGCTACACCTTC

v_gene: TRBV12-3/TRBV12-4
abundance: few
j_gene: TRBJ1-2
d_gene: TRBD1
CDR3aa: CASTRGQNYGYTF
CDR3nt: TGTGCCAGCACCCGGGGACAGAACTATGGCTACACCTTC

v_gene: TRBV2
abundance: .
j_gene: TRBJ2-7
d_gene: .
CDR3aa: CASSDQGADNEQYF
CDR3nt: TGTGCCAGCAGTGACCAAGGCGCCGACAACGAGCAGTACTTC

v_gene: TRBV24-1
abundance: few
j_gene: TRBJ1-6
d_gene: .
CDR3aa: CATSFPASGRRNSPLHF
CDR3nt: TGTGCCACCAGTTTCCCCGCCTCGGGACGGCGTAATTCACCCCTCCACTTT

v_gene: TRBV12-5
abundance: few
j_gene: TRBJ2-1
d_gene: TRBD1
CDR3aa: CASGLWTGKKDEQFF
CDR3nt: TGTGCTAGTGGACTCTGGACAGGGAAGAAGGATGAGCAGTTCTTC

v_gene: TRBV19
abundance: few
j_gene: TRBJ1-2
d_gene: .
CDR3aa: CASSMDLGDYGYTF
CDR3nt: TGTGCCAGTAGTATGGACCTCGGGGACTATGGCTACACCTTC

v_gene: TRBV12-3/TRBV12-4
abundance: few
j_gene: TRBJ1-2
d_gene: TRBD1
CDR3aa: CASSLSFTSPGQGAYGYTF
CDR3nt: TGTGCCAGCAGTTTGTCCTTTACTTCTCCGGGACAGGGGGCGTATGGCTACACCTTC

v_gene: TRBV19
abundance: many
j_gene: TRBJ1-5
d_gene: .
CDR3aa: CASSGTGGNQPQHF
CDR3nt: TGTGCCAGTAGTGGGACGGGAGGCAATCAGCCCCAGCATTTT